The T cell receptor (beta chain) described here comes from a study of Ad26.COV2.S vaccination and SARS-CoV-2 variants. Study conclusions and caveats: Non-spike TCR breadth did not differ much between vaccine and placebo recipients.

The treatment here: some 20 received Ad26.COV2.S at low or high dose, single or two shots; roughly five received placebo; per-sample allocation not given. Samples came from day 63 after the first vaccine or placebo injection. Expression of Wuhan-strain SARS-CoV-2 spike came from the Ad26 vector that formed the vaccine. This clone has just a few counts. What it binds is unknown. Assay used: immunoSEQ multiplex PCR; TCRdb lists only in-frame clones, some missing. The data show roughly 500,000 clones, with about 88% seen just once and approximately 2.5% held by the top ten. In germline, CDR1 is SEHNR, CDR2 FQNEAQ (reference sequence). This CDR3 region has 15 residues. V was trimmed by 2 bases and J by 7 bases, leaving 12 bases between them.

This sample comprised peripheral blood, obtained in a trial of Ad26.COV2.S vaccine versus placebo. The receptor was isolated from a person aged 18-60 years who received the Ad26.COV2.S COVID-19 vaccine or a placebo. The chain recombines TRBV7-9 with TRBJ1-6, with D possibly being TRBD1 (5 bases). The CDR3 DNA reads TGTGCCAGCAGCTTATGGCAGGGCACGAATTCACCCCTCCACTTT. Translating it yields CASSLWQGTNSPLHF.